A selection of T cell receptor beta chains follows, all from one sample in a study of blood T cell repertoires in COVID-19. Sequencing was performed with immunoSEQ multiplex PCR; in TCRdb, only in-frame clones are kept and a portion is missing. Of 200,000 to 250,000 clones in the sample, about 87% were seen once. Input material: PBMCs or T cells enriched from blood (not recorded which). These receptors came from a woman in her 30s who had been exposed to COVID-19. The CDR3 runs from the conserved cysteine through the conserved F or W. Each record gives: D gene, V gene, J gene, clone size, CDR3 protein, CDR3 DNA. The D gene is left open where the match is weak. Clone size is given for some rows only: seen once, a few or many times, or a class if the clone is expanded.

>NA|TRBV6-6|TRBJ1-3|NA
CASSYSKGGRGNTIYF
TGTGCCAGCAGTTACTCGAAAGGAGGGCGCGGAAACACCATATATTTT
>TRBD1|TRBV7-2|TRBJ1-1|NA
CASSLYIDREAEAFF
TGTGCCAGCAGCTTATACATCGACAGGGAGGCTGAAGCTTTCTTT
>TRBD2|TRBV5-4|TRBJ2-7|NA
CAAGLAGTYEQYF
TGTGCCGCGGGACTAGCGGGAACCTACGAGCAGTACTTC
>TRBD2|TRBV24-1|TRBJ2-3|once
CATSDPSGGFADTQYF
TGTGCCACCAGTGACCCCTCGGGGGGGTTTGCAGATACGCAGTATTTT
>NA|TRBV28|TRBJ2-2|NA
CASSLGPNTGELFF
TGTGCCAGCAGTTTAGGGCCAAACACCGGGGAGCTGTTTTTT
>TRBD2|TRBV10-2|TRBJ2-7|NA
CASSEASGRKYEQYF
TGCGCCAGCAGTGAGGCTAGCGGGAGAAAGTACGAGCAGTACTTC
>NA|TRBV19|TRBJ1-1|NA
CASSEAVPSSTEAFF
TGTGCCAGTAGTGAGGCAGTTCCATCCAGCACTGAAGCTTTCTTT
>NA|TRBV6-1|TRBJ2-7|NA
CASSEGNSHSYEQYF
TGTGCCAGCAGTGAAGGCAACAGCCACTCCTACGAGCAGTACTTC
>TRBD2|TRBV6-4|TRBJ2-1|NA
CASSWTSGGFYNEQFF
TGTGCCAGCAGTTGGACTAGCGGGGGATTCTACAATGAGCAGTTCTTC
>TRBD1|TRBV18|TRBJ2-7|once
CASSPLPGGQGALAGIYEQYF
TGTGCCAGCTCACCACTCCCCGGGGGACAGGGGGCGTTAGCGGGAATCTACGAGCAGTACTTC
>NA|TRBV6-5|TRBJ2-7|NA
CASSYAAGSYEQYF
TGTGCCAGCAGTTACGCGGCCGGCTCCTACGAGCAGTACTTC
>TRBD2|TRBV29-1|TRBJ2-1|NA
CSVGRTSGNNEQFF
TGCAGCGTTGGTAGGACTAGCGGTAACAATGAGCAGTTCTTC
>TRBD1|TRBV5-1|TRBJ2-7|NA
CASSLDPGQTYEQYF
TGCGCCAGCAGCTTGGATCCGGGACAGACCTACGAGCAGTACTTC
>TRBD2|TRBV3-1/TRBV3-2|TRBJ2-1|NA
CASSQGASGRYNEQFF
TGTGCCAGCAGCCAAGGGGCTAGCGGGAGATACAATGAGCAGTTCTTC
>NA|TRBV7-9|TRBJ2-2|NA
CASSPDLGANTGELFF
TGTGCCAGCAGCCCCGACTTAGGCGCAAACACCGGGGAGCTGTTTTTT
>NA|TRBV27|TRBJ2-1|NA
CASSLSPTDNEQFF
TGTGCCAGCAGTTTAAGTCCCACAGACAATGAGCAGTTCTTC
>TRBD2|TRBV28|TRBJ2-1|NA
CASSVRGTSGLDEQFF
TGTGCCAGCAGTGTACGAGGGACTAGCGGGTTGGATGAGCAGTTCTTC
>TRBD2|TRBV5-4|TRBJ2-4|NA
CASSLGPRGRGGNIQYF
TGTGCCAGCAGCTTGGGCCCCCGCGGGAGGGGGGGGAACATTCAGTACTTC
>TRBD1|TRBV5-1|TRBJ1-5|NA
CASSLNRGLTGSNQPQHF
TGCGCCAGCAGCTTGAACAGGGGGCTAACGGGAAGCAATCAGCCCCAGCATTTT
>TRBD1|TRBV7-9|TRBJ1-1|once
CASWETGLRTEAFF
TGTGCCAGTTGGGAGACAGGGTTGAGAACTGAAGCTTTCTTT
>NA|TRBV5-1|TRBJ1-4|NA
CASSSTKGGEKLFF
TGCGCCAGCAGCTCAACTAAGGGAGGTGAAAAACTGTTTTTT
>TRBD2|TRBV5-5|TRBJ2-1|NA
CASSLWSLAGDNEQFF
TGTGCCAGCAGCTTGTGGTCACTAGCGGGAGACAATGAGCAGTTCTTC
>TRBD1|TRBV25-1|TRBJ1-1|NA
CASSGQGRSEAFF
TGTGCCAGCAGCGGACAGGGACGTTCTGAAGCTTTCTTT
>TRBD1|TRBV5-5|TRBJ1-5|once
CASSPDDRVYSNQPQHF
TGTGCCAGCAGCCCCGACGACAGGGTATATAGCAATCAGCCCCAGCATTTT
>NA|TRBV6-5|TRBJ2-1|NA
CASSYAASYNEQFF
TGTGCCAGCAGTTACGCCGCGTCCTACAATGAGCAGTTCTTC
>TRBD1|TRBV5-4|TRBJ2-1|NA
CASSLVQGAEQFF
TGTGCCAGCAGCTTGGTACAGGGGGCCGAGCAGTTCTTC
>TRBD1|TRBV9|TRBJ2-7|NA
CASSPGTGREFDEQYF
TGTGCCAGCAGCCCCGGGACAGGGAGGGAATTCGACGAGCAGTACTTC
>NA|TRBV2|TRBJ2-1|NA
CASSDSGSTYNEQFF
TGTGCCAGCAGTGATAGCGGAAGCACCTACAATGAGCAGTTCTTC
>TRBD2|TRBV6-6|TRBJ2-2|NA
CASSLRTSGLILNTGELFF
TGTGCCAGCAGTCTGAGGACTAGCGGCTTGATTTTGAACACCGGGGAGCTGTTTTTT
>NA|TRBV2|TRBJ2-5|NA
CASSESWSVGVTQYF
TGTGCCAGCAGTGAATCGTGGTCCGTGGGAGTGACCCAGTACTTC
>NA|TRBV11-2|TRBJ1-1|NA
CASSLEGDTEAFF
TGTGCCAGCAGCTTAGAGGGAGACACTGAAGCTTTCTTT
>NA|TRBV7-3|TRBJ2-5|NA
CASSLLAGRETQYF
TGTGCCAGCAGCTTACTCGCAGGGCGGGAGACCCAGTACTTC
>NA|TRBV6-6|TRBJ1-2|NA
CASSPLQGNGYTF
TGTGCCAGCAGTCCCCTACAGGGAAATGGCTACACCTTC
>TRBD2|TRBV10-3|TRBJ2-7|NA
CAITGTSGSYEQYF
TGTGCCATCACTGGGACTAGCGGTAGCTACGAGCAGTACTTC
>TRBD1|TRBV9|TRBJ2-2|NA
CASRRTGDGTGELFF
TGTGCCAGCAGAAGGACAGGGGACGGCACCGGGGAGCTGTTTTTT
>TRBD1|TRBV2|TRBJ2-7|NA
CASSADRGQYEQYF
TGTGCCAGCAGTGCCGACAGGGGGCAGTACGAGCAGTACTTC
>NA|TRBV6-2/TRBV6-3|TRBJ2-1|once
CASSVLIQEGRASYNEQFF
TGTGCCAGCAGTGTACTTATACAGGAGGGTAGGGCGTCCTACAATGAGCAGTTCTTC
>NA|TRBV29-1|TRBJ1-1|once
CSVEVSQNTEAFF
TGCAGCGTTGAGGTCAGTCAGAACACTGAAGCTTTCTTT
>NA|TRBV7-2|TRBJ2-7|NA
CASSLGPGTIYEQYF
TGTGCCAGCAGCTTAGGACCCGGGACAATCTACGAGCAGTACTTC
>TRBD2|TRBV29-1|TRBJ2-1|NA
CSVDSGRGYNEQFF
TGCAGCGTCGATAGCGGGAGAGGCTACAATGAGCAGTTCTTC
>NA|TRBV19|TRBJ1-5|NA
CASSIETGQQPQHF
TGTGCCAGTAGTATAGAAACAGGGCAACAGCCCCAGCATTTT
>NA|TRBV12-5|TRBJ2-1|once
CASGLSVTGLNEQFF
TGTGCTAGTGGTTTGTCTGTGACAGGACTCAATGAGCAGTTCTTC
>NA|TRBV28|TRBJ2-7|NA
CASREGQYEQYF
TGTGCCAGCAGGGAGGGGCAATACGAGCAGTACTTC
>TRBD1|TRBV5-5|TRBJ1-1|few
CASSSSTLGQGGSEAFF
TGTGCCAGCAGCTCCTCTACTCTGGGACAGGGTGGGTCTGAAGCTTTCTTT
>TRBD2|TRBV25-1|TRBJ2-1|few
CASGGLDQIDEQFF
TGTGCCAGCGGGGGACTAGACCAAATCGATGAGCAGTTCTTC
>TRBD1|TRBV4-1|TRBJ1-2|NA
CASSQGQGMDYGYTF
TGCGCCAGCAGCCAAGGACAGGGAATGGACTATGGCTACACCTTC
>TRBD2|TRBV3-1/TRBV3-2|TRBJ2-5|once
CASSQETSGQETQYF
TGTGCCAGCAGCCAAGAAACTAGCGGGCAAGAGACCCAGTACTTC
>TRBD2|TRBV6-4|TRBJ2-1|NA
CASSRLAGYNEQFF
TGTGCCAGCAGCCGACTAGCGGGCTACAATGAGCAGTTCTTC
>NA|TRBV18|TRBJ2-7|NA
CASSPRATGAYEQYF
TGTGCCAGCTCACCAAGGGCGACAGGAGCCTACGAGCAGTACTTC
>NA|TRBV3-1/TRBV3-2|TRBJ1-3|NA
CASSQDLGRGFGNTIYF
TGTGCCAGCAGCCAAGATTTGGGCAGGGGATTTGGAAACACCATATATTTT
>NA|TRBV9|TRBJ1-1|NA
CASSISSGGGEAFF
TGTGCCAGCAGTATCTCATCGGGAGGTGGTGAAGCTTTCTTT
>NA|TRBV7-6|TRBJ2-7|NA
CASSLGTVQGNEQYF
TGTGCCAGCAGCTTAGGGACAGTCCAGGGTAACGAGCAGTACTTC
>TRBD1|TRBV27|TRBJ2-5|NA
CASSPWTGGQETQYF
TGTGCCAGCAGTCCTTGGACAGGCGGCCAAGAGACCCAGTACTTC
>NA|TRBV18|TRBJ1-4|NA
CASSPPGHLNEKLFF
TGTGCCAGCTCACCACCAGGACACCTTAATGAAAAACTGTTTTTT